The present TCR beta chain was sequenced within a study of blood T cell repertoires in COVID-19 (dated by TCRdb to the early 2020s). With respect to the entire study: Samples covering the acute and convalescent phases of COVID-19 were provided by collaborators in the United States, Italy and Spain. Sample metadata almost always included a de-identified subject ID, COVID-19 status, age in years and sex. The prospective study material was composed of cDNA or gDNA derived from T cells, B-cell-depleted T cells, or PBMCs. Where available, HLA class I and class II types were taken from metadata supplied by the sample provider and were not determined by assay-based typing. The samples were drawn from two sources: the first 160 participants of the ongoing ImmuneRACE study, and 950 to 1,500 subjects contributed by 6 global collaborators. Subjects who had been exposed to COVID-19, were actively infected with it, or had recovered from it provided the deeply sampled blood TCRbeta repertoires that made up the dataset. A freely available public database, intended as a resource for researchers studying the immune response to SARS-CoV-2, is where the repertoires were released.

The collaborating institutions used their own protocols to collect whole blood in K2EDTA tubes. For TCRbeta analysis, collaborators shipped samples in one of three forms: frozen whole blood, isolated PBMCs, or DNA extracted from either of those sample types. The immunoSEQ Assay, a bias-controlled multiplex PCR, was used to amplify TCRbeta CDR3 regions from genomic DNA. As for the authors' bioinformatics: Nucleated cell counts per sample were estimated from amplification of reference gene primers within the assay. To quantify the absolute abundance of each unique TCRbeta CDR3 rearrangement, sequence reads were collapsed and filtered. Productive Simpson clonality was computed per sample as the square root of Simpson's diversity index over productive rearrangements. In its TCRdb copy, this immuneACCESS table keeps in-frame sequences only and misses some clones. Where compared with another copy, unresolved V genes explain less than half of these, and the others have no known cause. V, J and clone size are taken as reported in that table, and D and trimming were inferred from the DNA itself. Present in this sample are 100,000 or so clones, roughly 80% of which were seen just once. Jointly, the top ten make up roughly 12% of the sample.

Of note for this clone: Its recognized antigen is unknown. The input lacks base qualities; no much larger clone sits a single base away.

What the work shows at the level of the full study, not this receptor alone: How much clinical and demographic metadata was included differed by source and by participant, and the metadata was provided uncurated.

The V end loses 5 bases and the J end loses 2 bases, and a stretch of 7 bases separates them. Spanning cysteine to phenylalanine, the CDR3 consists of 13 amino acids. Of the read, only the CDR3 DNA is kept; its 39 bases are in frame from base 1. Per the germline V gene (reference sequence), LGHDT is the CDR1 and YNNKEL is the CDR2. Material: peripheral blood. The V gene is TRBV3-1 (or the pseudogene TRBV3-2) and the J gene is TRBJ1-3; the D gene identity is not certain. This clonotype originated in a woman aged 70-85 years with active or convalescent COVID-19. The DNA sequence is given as TGTGCCAGCAGCAGACTGGCTGGAAACACCATATATTTT. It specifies CASSRLAGNTIYF.